Described below is a single T cell receptor beta chain sequence and its context. This sample stems from a study of shared T cell receptors in the human thymus. The CDR3 covers 17 residues. Trimming pared 4 bases from V and 5 bases from J, leaving 22 bases between. From germline, CDR1 is MGHDK and CDR2 SYGVNS. TCRdb keeps only in-frame clones here, not all; method: immunoSEQ multiplex PCR. Here the sample spans about 540,000 clones, 75% to 80% being singletons. These same records also appear under a second study, on human thymus T cells. From that study: V and J gene usage appeared biased in thymic and blood repertoires. Related research described strongly overlapping thymic repertoires in unrelated people.

This chain links TRBV25-1 with TRBJ2-3; maybe TRBD1 (5 bases). Sequencing was performed on thymocytes. The receptor was isolated from a boy younger than two with a congenital heart defect. CDR3: CASSGAPTGMCKDTQYF. The CDR3 DNA is TGTGCCAGCAGTGGGGCCCCTACAGGAATGTGTAAAGATACGCAGTATTTT.